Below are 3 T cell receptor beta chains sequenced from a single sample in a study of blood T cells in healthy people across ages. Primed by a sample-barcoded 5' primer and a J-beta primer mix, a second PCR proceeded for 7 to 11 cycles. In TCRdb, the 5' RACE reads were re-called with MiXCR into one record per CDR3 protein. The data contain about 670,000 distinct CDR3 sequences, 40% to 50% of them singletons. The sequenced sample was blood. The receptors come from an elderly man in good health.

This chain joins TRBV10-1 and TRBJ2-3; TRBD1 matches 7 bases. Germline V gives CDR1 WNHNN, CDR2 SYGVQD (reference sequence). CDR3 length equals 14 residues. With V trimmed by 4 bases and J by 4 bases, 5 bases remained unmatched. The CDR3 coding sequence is TGCGCCAGCAGTGCCGCGACAGGGCCAGATACGCAGTATTTT. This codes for CASSAATGPDTQYF.

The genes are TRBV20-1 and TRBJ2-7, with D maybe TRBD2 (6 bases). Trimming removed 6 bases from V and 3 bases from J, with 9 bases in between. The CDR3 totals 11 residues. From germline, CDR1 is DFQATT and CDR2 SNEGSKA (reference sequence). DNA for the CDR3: TGCAGTGCGCCGGGAGTCTACGAGCAGTACTTC. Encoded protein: CSAPGVYEQYF.

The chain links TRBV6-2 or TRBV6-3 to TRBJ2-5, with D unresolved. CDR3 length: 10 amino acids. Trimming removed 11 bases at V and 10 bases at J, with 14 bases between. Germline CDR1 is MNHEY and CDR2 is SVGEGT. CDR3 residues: CAGASWGQYF. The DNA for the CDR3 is TGTGCCGGAGCGAGTTGGGGCCAGTACTTC.